These 27 T cell receptor beta chains were all obtained from the same sample, sequenced in a study of CD8 T cells in Susac syndrome. An input of 0.5 to 1 ug of RNA was subjected to reverse transcription using random hexamers. TCRdb re-called the immunoSEQ multiplex PCR reads with MiXCR, one entry per CDR3 protein. The data contain 150,000 to 200,000 distinct CDR3 sequences, approximately 93% of them seen just once; the ten biggest clones take up roughly 0.097%. Sequenced sample: CD4+ T cells from PBMCs. The receptors originated from a human donor with multiple sclerosis.

The chain recombines TRBV7-2 with TRBJ2-5; no definite D call. Germline CDR1 SGHTA, CDR2 FQGNSA. CDR3 length equals 13 residues. V was shortened by 5 bases and J by 0 bases, with 7 bases between the two germline ends. The CDR3 DNA reads as TGTGCCAGCAGCCCTCCTAACCAAGAGACCCAGTACTTC. The encoded protein is CASSPPNQETQYF. The variable domain in full, with the rest retrieved from reference TRBV7-2 and TRBJ2-5, is GAGVSQSPSNKVTEKGKDVELRCDPISGHTALYWYRQSLGQGLEFLIYFQGNSAPDKSGLPSDRFSAERTGGSVSTLTIQRTQQEDSAVYLCASSPPNQETQYFGPGTRLLVL.

V and J are TRBV2 and TRBJ2-7; a weak D match, TRBD2 (6 bases). This CDR3 is 12 amino acids long. Germline V gene lookup returns CDR1 SNHLY and CDR2 FYNNEI. The V end was cut by 6 bases, the J end by 2 bases, with 8 bases between. The CDR3 nucleotides read TGTGCCAGCAGGCGGGATACCTACGAGCAGTACTTC. Translated: CASRRDTYEQYF. Based on the CDR3 plus reference TRBV2 and TRBJ2-7, the full variable domain is EPEVTQTPSHQVTQMGQEVILRCVPISNHLYFYWYRQILGQKVEFLVSFYNNEISEKSEIFDDQFSVERPDGSNFTLKIRSTKLEDSAMYFCASRRDTYEQYFGPGTRLTVT.

The V and J genes are TRBV7-9 and TRBJ2-3; D gene ambiguous. CDR3 length: 12 residues. With 3 bases removed from V and 6 bases from J, the gap between germline ends came to 7 bases. Per the germline V gene, CDR1 is SEHNR and CDR2 is FQNEAQ (reference sequence). CDR3 residues: CASSLSADTQYF. CDR3 in DNA: TGTGCCAGCAGCTTGAGTGCTGATACGCAGTATTTT.

This chain joins TRBV27 and TRBJ1-1, with D maybe TRBD1 (6 bases). There are 14 residues in the CDR3. The germline V gene encodes CDR1 MNHEY and CDR2 SMNVEV (reference sequence). V lost 1 base to trimming and J lost 10 bases, with 16 bases between them. The CDR3 DNA is TGTGCCAGCAGTTTATATGGGCGGGGGCTGGGAGCTTTCTTT. Protein product: CASSLYGRGLGAFF.

The chain joins TRBV27 to TRBJ2-3; D is perhaps TRBD2 (5 bases). The CDR3 runs to 13 residues. From germline, CDR1 is MNHEY and CDR2 SMNVEV (reference sequence). Between the trimmed V and J ends, which lost 3 bases and 5 bases, there was a span of 9 bases. The CDR3 nucleotides are TGTGCCAGCAGTTTCCGGGGAATAGATACGCAGTATTTT. Translation gives CASSFRGIDTQYF.

Only one count was recorded for this clonotype. The chain is built from TRBV9 and TRBJ2-2, with D unclear. CDR1 SGDLS and CDR2 YYNGEE come from the germline V gene. V was pared by 0 bases and J by 6 bases, with 3 bases between. There are 12 residues in the CDR3. CDR3 region: CASSVDAGELFF. The CDR3 DNA reads as TGTGCCAGCAGCGTAGATGCCGGGGAGCTGTTTTTT. The variable domain in full, with the rest retrieved from reference TRBV9 and TRBJ2-2, is DSGVTQTPKHLITATGQRVTLRCSPRSGDLSVYWYQQSLDQGLQFLIQYYNGEERAKGNILERFSAQQFPDLHSELNLSSLELGDSALYFCASSVDAGELFFGEGSRLTVL.

The chain combines TRBV28 with TRBJ2-7; TRBD1 is a possible D gene (5 bases). This CDR3 region has 15 residues. Germline assignment: CDR1 MDHEN and CDR2 SYDVKM. The V end lost 3 bases, the J end lost 2 bases, and 14 bases lay between the germline ends. In DNA form, the CDR3 reads TGTGCCAGCAGTTTTATGACAGTTCGAGCCTACGAGCAGTACTTC. Protein product: CASSFMTVRAYEQYF.

The chain carries TRBV29-1 and TRBJ2-3; D is undetermined. V was cut by 1 base and J by 2 bases, with 4 bases left in between. The germline V gene has CDR1 SQVTM and CDR2 ANQGSEA. The CDR3 contains 12 residues. For the CDR3, the DNA is TGCAGCGTTGAAGGGCCCACAGATACGCAGTATTTT. Its translation: CSVEGPTDTQYF.

This chain joins TRBV5-6 and TRBJ1-2; D ambiguous. The CDR3 loop spans 12 amino acids. Germline V CDR1 and CDR2: SGHDT, YYEEEE. Deletions cut 0 bases from V and 8 bases from J, with 8 bases between. The CDR3 loop reads CASSLDLGGYTF. The CDR3, as DNA: TGTGCCAGCAGCTTGGACCTGGGGGGCTACACCTTC.

This clonotype has just one count. V is TRBV30 and J is TRBJ2-5; TRBD2 matches 13 bases. The CDR3 covers 15 residues. The V gene's germline CDR1 is GTSNPN and CDR2 SVGIG (reference sequence). Trimming took 5 bases from V and 3 from J; bases not matched to a gene: 6. In DNA form, the CDR3 reads TGTGCCTGGGAGTTGGGGACTAGCGGGGAAGAGACCCAGTACTTC. Its protein is CAWELGTSGEETQYF.

The chain is built from TRBV11-2 and TRBJ1-2; weak D call: TRBD1 (5 bases). CDR1 is SGHAT and CDR2 is FQNNGV in the germline V gene. Trimming shortened V by 4 bases and J by 0 bases, and 6 bases separated the two germline ends. This CDR3 spans 13 amino acids. CDR3 nucleotide sequence: TGTGCCAGCAGCTCACAGGCTAACTATGGCTACACCTTC. Protein product: CASSSQANYGYTF.

The V call is TRBV18, the J call TRBJ2-7, with 8 bases aligning to TRBD2. The V gene end was trimmed by 1 base and the J gene end by 4 bases; junction bases not matched to a gene: 12. The CDR3 loop spans 17 amino acids. CDR1 is KGHSH and CDR2 is LQKENI in the germline V gene. For the CDR3, the DNA is TGTGCCAGCTCACCACAGGAGCAGGCTAGCGGGCTATACGAGCAGTACTTC. Encoded protein: CASSPQEQASGLYEQYF.

V usage is TRBV3-1 and J usage is TRBJ2-1, with D unclear. V dropped 0 bases and J dropped 0 bases, with 9 bases sitting between them. This CDR3 is built from 16 residues. The germline V gene encodes CDR1 LGHDT and CDR2 YNNKEL (reference sequence). The CDR3 region is CASSQDLSHSYNEQFF. In DNA form, the CDR3 reads TGTGCCAGCAGCCAAGATTTGAGTCACTCCTACAATGAGCAGTTCTTC.

This clonotype appeared many times. Relative to the germline gene, one junction end is altered; a read error may explain this. CDR3 DNA: TGTGCCAGCAGCTTAGGAGGGAACACTGAAGCTTTCTTT. It yields the protein CASSLGGNTEAFF. The chain recombines TRBV12-3 or TRBV12-4 with TRBJ1-1; D unclear. The CDR3 length is 13 residues.

The genes are TRBV5-1 and TRBJ2-7; D gene ambiguous. Germline lookup yields CDR1 SGHRS and CDR2 YFSETQ. The CDR3 spans 15 residues. Trimming took 4 bases from V and 2 from J, leaving 16 bases between them. The CDR3 DNA follows: TGCGCCAGCAGCCGCGGCTTTTCTGGTCCCTACGAGCAGTACTTC. Its translation is CASSRGFSGPYEQYF.

The chain employs TRBV6-2 or TRBV6-3 and TRBJ1-2; no clear D gene. Germline V gives CDR1 MNHEY, CDR2 SVGEGT. The length of the CDR3 is 12 residues. The germline V and J ends were trimmed by 4 bases and 8 bases, with 11 bases remaining between them. CDR3 sequence (DNA): TGTGCCAGCAGTTCCCGAATAGTCGGCTACACCTTC. Residues: CASSSRIVGYTF.

The chain uses TRBV10-3 and TRBJ2-3; D may be TRBD2 (6 bases). This CDR3 is 14 amino acids long. With 6 bases removed from V and 0 bases from J, the gap between germline ends came to 10 bases. The germline V gene encodes CDR1 ENHRY and CDR2 SYGVKD. CDR3 residues: CAISWGGSTDTQYF. DNA for the CDR3: TGTGCCATCAGCTGGGGAGGAAGCACAGATACGCAGTATTTT.

The V call is TRBV7-3, the J call TRBJ2-6; D is undetermined. From germline, CDR1 is SGHTA and CDR2 FQGTGA. Trimming removed 2 bases from V and 3 bases from J, with 5 bases in between. CDR3 length: 14 residues. DNA of the CDR3: TGTGCCAGCAGCTTAGACGGTGGGGCCAACGTCCTGACTTTC. It codes for CASSLDGGANVLTF.

The chain uses TRBV5-1 and TRBJ1-2, with 8 bases matching TRBD1. The CDR3 extends over 14 amino acids. Trimming cost V 2 bases and J 4 bases; bases outside gene matches: 4. Per germline, CDR1 SGHRS and CDR2 YFSETQ. The CDR3 loop is CASSFGQGTYGYTF. The DNA for the CDR3 is TGCGCCAGCAGCTTTGGACAGGGTACCTATGGCTACACCTTC.

The V call is TRBV20-1, the J call TRBJ2-1; TRBD1 is a possible D gene (5 bases). CDR3 length: 15 amino acids. CDR1 and CDR2 from the germline V gene are DFQATT and SNEGSKA (reference sequence). Trimming left V 1 base short and J 1 base short, with 11 bases between. The CDR3, as DNA: TGCAGTGCTAGAGTAGGGGATCGATCCTACAATGAGCAGTTCTTC. Translating it yields CSARVGDRSYNEQFF.

J is TRBJ2-1 and V is TRBV15; TRBD2 matches 10 bases. The V segment lost 0 bases and the J segment 9 bases; nucleotides outside the gene matches: 14. This CDR3 is built from 18 residues. CDR1 is LNHNV and CDR2 is YYDKDF in the germline V gene (reference sequence). The CDR3 protein is CATSRDPSSSSGRFEQFF. CDR3 nucleotide sequence: TGTGCCACCAGCAGAGATCCCAGCTCTTCTAGCGGGAGATTTGAGCAGTTCTTC.

The chain uses TRBV19 and TRBJ2-3; D is uncertain. Trimming removed 6 bases from V and 5 bases from J, with 9 bases in between. The CDR3 spans 12 residues. Germline lookup yields CDR1 LNHDA and CDR2 SQIVND (reference sequence). CDR3 sequence (DNA): TGTGCCAGTAGGGTATCGGGAGATACGCAGTATTTT. It is translated as CASRVSGDTQYF.

This rearrangement joins TRBV20-1 to TRBJ2-3; possibly TRBD1 or TRBD2 for D (5 bases each). V was trimmed by 3 bases and J by 4 bases, leaving 8 bases between them. The CDR3 has 12 residues. Germline values: CDR1 DFQATT, CDR2 SNEGSKA (reference sequence). Here the CDR3 reads CSASGAADTQYF. CDR3 in DNA: TGCAGTGCTAGCGGGGCGGCAGATACGCAGTATTTT.

The chain uses TRBV4-1 and TRBJ1-4, with D possibly being TRBD1 (5 bases). V was trimmed by 4 bases and J by 7 bases, leaving 10 bases between them. CDR1 is MGHRA, CDR2 YSYEKL, per germline. The CDR3 has 13 amino acids. The CDR3 here is CASSRGVLEKLFF. The CDR3 DNA follows: TGCGCCAGCAGCCGAGGGGTTCTTGAAAAACTGTTTTTT.

This chain joins TRBV4-1 and TRBJ1-1; D ambiguous. The CDR3 is 17 amino acids. Trimming took 0 bases from V and 1 from J, leaving 15 bases between them. CDR1 is MGHRA and CDR2 is YSYEKL in the germline V gene. In DNA form, the CDR3 reads TGCGCCAGCAGCCAAGACTACAGAAATAAAAAGAACACTGAAGCTTTCTTT. It encodes CASSQDYRNKKNTEAFF.

This chain joins TRBV5-1 and TRBJ1-2, with 12 bases matching TRBD1. The CDR3 is 17 amino acids. The V segment lost 4 bases and the J segment 4 bases; nucleotides outside the gene matches: 11. CDR1 and CDR2 from the germline V gene are SGHRS and YFSETQ. For the CDR3, the DNA is TGCGCCAGCAGCGGCGGGACAGGGGGCGCCAGAGGCTATGGCTACACCTTC. Translated, it gives CASSGGTGGARGYGYTF.

The chain links TRBV5-1 to TRBJ2-3; D perhaps matches TRBD2 (5 bases). Trimming took 2 bases from V and 1 from J, leaving 11 bases between them. CDR1 SGHRS and CDR2 YFSETQ come from the germline V gene. The CDR3 is made up of 15 amino acids. The CDR3 nucleotides are TGCGCCAGCAGCTTTGCTAGCTACGGCACAGATACGCAGTATTTT. Translation: CASSFASYGTDTQYF.